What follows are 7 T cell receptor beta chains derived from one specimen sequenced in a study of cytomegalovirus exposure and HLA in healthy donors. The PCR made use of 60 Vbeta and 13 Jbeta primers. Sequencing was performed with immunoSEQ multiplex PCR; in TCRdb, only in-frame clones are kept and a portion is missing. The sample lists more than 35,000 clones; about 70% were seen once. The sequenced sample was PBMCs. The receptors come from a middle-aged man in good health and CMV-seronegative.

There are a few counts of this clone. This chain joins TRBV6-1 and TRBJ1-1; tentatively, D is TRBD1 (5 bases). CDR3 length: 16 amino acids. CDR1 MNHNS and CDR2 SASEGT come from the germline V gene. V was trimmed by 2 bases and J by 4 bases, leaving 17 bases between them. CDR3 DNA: TGTGCCAGCAGTGAATCCCAGGGAGCGGGAGGCACTGAAGCTTTCTTT. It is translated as CASSESQGAGGTEAFF.

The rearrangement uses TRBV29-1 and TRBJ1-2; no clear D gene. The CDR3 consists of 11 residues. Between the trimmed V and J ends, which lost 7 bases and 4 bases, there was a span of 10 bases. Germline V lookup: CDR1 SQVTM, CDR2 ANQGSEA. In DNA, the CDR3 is TGCAGCGCCGGGATACCCTATGGCTACACCTTC. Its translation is CSAGIPYGYTF.

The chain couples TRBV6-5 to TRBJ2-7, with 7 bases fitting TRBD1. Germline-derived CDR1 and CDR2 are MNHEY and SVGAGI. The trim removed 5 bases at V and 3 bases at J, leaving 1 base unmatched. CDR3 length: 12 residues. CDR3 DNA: TGTGCCAGCAGTGCAGGGGGCTACGAGCAGTACTTC. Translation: CASSAGGYEQYF.

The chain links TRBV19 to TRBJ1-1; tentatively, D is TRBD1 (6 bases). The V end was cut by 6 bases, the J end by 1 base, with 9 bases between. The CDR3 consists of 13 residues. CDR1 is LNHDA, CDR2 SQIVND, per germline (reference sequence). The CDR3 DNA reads TGTGCCAGTAGGTTACAGGGGAACACTGAAGCTTTCTTT. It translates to CASRLQGNTEAFF.

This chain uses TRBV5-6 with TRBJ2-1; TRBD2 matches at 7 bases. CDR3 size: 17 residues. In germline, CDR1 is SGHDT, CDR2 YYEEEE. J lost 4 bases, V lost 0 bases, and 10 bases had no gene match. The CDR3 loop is CASSLVGASGSYNEQFF. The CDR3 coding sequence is TGTGCCAGCAGCTTGGTTGGGGCTAGCGGTTCATACAATGAGCAGTTCTTC.

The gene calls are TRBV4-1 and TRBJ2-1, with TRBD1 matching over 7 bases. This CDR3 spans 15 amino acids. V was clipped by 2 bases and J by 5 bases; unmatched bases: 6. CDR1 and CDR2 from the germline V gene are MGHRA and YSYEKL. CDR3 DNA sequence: TGCGCCAGCAGCCAACCCGGGACAGTCGACAATGAGCAGTTCTTC. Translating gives CASSQPGTVDNEQFF.

The DNA for the CDR3 is TGTGCTAGTGCCTACAGGTCCACTGAAGCTTTCTTT. Residues: CASAYRSTEAFF. V usage is TRBV12-5 and J usage is TRBJ1-1, with D perhaps TRBD1 (5 bases). Trimming left V 7 bases short and J 4 bases short, with 10 bases between. The CDR3 contains 12 residues. Germline CDR1 reads LGHNT; CDR2 reads FRNRAP.